This T cell receptor beta chain derives from a study of CD8+CD57+ T cells in acquired aplastic anemia. Across the study: Sorted CD4+ and CD8+ cells gave an average of roughly 3.3 ug of DNA.

Profiling of TCR beta VDJ combinations and CDR3 sequences used genomic DNA as template. TCRdb itself ran the reads through MiXCR, one entry per CDR3 protein. The sample lists more than 250,000 distinct CDR3 sequences; 70% to 85% were seen once. With respect to this clonotype: Its antigen is not known. One end of the junction is discordant with germline, which a read error may explain.

Study observations and caveats: Found in both controls and patients were approximately 30 CD8+ CDR3 sequences.

Sequenced patients had shown CD8+CD57+ cell expansion by flow cytometry. The cohort consisted entirely of patients having severe acquired aplastic anemia. No patient had been given any therapy when blood was sampled. Sequencing was performed on sorted CD4+, CD8+, or CD8+CD57+ T cells (not recorded which) from PBMCs. The sequence derives from a human donor with aplastic anemia.

The CDR3 loop is CASSQGQGQHQHQHF. CDR3 coding DNA: TGTGCCAGCAGCCAAGGACAGGGGCAACATCAGCACCAGCATTTT. The rearrangement joins TRBV5-4 to TRBJ1-5; 9 nucleotides match TRBD1. Germline V gene lookup returns CDR1 SGHNT and CDR2 YYREEE (reference sequence). CDR3 length: 15 amino acids.